This T cell receptor (beta chain) is from a study of OX40 agonist ivuxolimab in advanced cancers. Study overall: Those enrolled were 70% to 85% male, with a mean age of roughly 60 years and ages from about 20 to 85.

Trimming pared 3 bases from V and 0 bases from J, leaving 0 bases between. This CDR3 comprises 12 residues. The V gene's germline CDR1 is SGHRS and CDR2 YFSETQ. The method was immunoSEQ multiplex PCR; TCRdb's version includes in-frame clones alone and lacks a portion of them. The sample has around 150,000 clones, less than 95% seen once; the top ten hold roughly 0.99%. The chain has TRBV5-1 and TRBJ2-2; no clear D gene. The sequencing used CD4+ or CD8+ T cells sorted from blood, collected in a trial of the OX40 agonist ivuxolimab. The TCR was taken from an adult with an advanced solid tumor such as melanoma, head and neck, liver or kidney cancer. This CDR3 reads CASSSNTGELFF. The CDR3 nucleotides are TGCGCCAGCAGCTCGAACACCGGGGAGCTGTTTTTT.